One TCR beta chain is described in this entry. Its target is not known. Profiling relied on immunoSEQ multiplex PCR, and the TCRdb table lists in-frame clones only, not all of them. The data contain about 160,000 clones, approximately 90% of them singletons. The data derive from a study of T cell responses to AZD1222 COVID-19 vaccine. Overall study: The study pooled second doses at about 4 or about 12 weeks.

Overall study results and limits: CD4 TCRs associated with vaccination spanned spike, dominating at 160-218 and 743-854.

Sequencing used peripheral blood, obtained on day 0 of AZD1222 vaccination. The sequence derives from an adult in good health.

The chain's CDR3 is CASSPGPIYEQYF. The CDR3 DNA follows: TGTGCCAGCAGTCCGGGACCGATCTACGAGCAGTACTTC. The chain uses TRBV7-9 and TRBJ2-7; tentatively, D is TRBD1 or TRBD2 (5 bases each). Looked up from germline, CDR1 is SEHNR and CDR2 is FQNEAQ (reference sequence). Deletions cut 6 bases from V and 3 bases from J, with 12 bases between. This CDR3 comprises 13 residues.